This TCR beta chain was profiled in a study of blood T cell repertoires in COVID-19. The wider study: PBMCs, B-cell-depleted T cells, or T cells provided the cDNA or gDNA that made up the material.

Repertoires were generated with immunoSEQ multiplex PCR, while TCRdb's copy carries only in-frame clones and drops some. The repertoire has under 85,000 clones, 70% to 90% of them found once; the top ten carry approximately 12%. The CDR3 extends over 13 amino acids. In germline, CDR1 is SQVTM, CDR2 ANQGSEA. Trimming cost V 7 bases and J 9 bases; bases outside gene matches: 8. V gene TRBV29-1 combines with J gene TRBJ1-6, with 8 bases matching TRBD1. The clonotype comes from a man between 65 and 79 years old with active or convalescent COVID-19. Sample: peripheral blood. As DNA, the CDR3 is TGCAGCGCGGCGGACAGGGAAGGTTCACCCCTCCACTTT. Protein: CSAADREGSPLHF.